This T cell receptor (beta chain) stems from a study of CD8 T cells in ankylosing spondylitis. General study points: Reports say disease-linked clones showed up significantly more in matched ankylosing spondylitis synovial fluid. It appeared that ankylosing spondylitis blood was characterized by a TCR beta motif of 8 or 9 highly homologous variants. Disease-linked clones had a CD8+ phenotype and relatively low frequency in peripheral blood.

The sample holds a few counts of this clonotype. Its cognate antigen is unknown. TCRdb ran MiXCR on the 5' RACE reads and lists one entry per CDR3 protein. The sample carries a few hundred thousand distinct CDR3 sequences, approximately 17% recorded once. Per the germline V gene, CDR1 is KGHDR and CDR2 is SFDVKD. The length of the CDR3 is 13 residues. With 4 bases clipped from V and 6 bases from J, the junction kept 2 bases outside the gene matches. The sample was blood, either unsorted or a sorted T cell fraction (not recorded which). The receptor comes from a male donor with ankylosing spondylitis. The rearrangement links TRBV24-1 to TRBJ2-3; 8 bases map to TRBD1. The CDR3 reads CATSDTGGDTQYF. The CDR3 DNA is TGTGCCACCAGTGACACAGGGGGTGATACGCAGTATTTT.